Shown below are 11 T cell receptor beta chains from a single sample sequenced in a study of beta chain features in type 1 diabetes. Reverse transcription of all isolated RNA meant that expressed TCRB transcripts were sequenced. Libraries were prepared by immunoSEQ multiplex PCR; TCRdb keeps only in-frame clonotypes and omits some of them. The sample lists nearly 350,000 clones; roughly 8% were seen once. Sequencing was carried out using central memory CD4+ T cells from blood. These receptors all come from a young woman in good health.

This clone has at least ten counts. The CDR3 here is CASSPRLGRHEQYF. The CDR3 nucleotides are TGTGCCAGCAGTCCAAGGTTAGGCAGGCACGAGCAGTACTTC. The chain joins TRBV25-1 to TRBJ2-7; D is unresolved. The CDR3 totals 14 residues. The germline gives CDR1 MGHDK, CDR2 SYGVNS. V lost 5 bases and J 5 bases, leaving 16 bases between the germline ends.

In this sample, this clone turned up a few times. This chain connects TRBV6-1 to TRBJ2-5, with a tentative D call TRBD1 (7 bases). This CDR3 is built from 12 residues. Looked up from germline, CDR1 is MNHNS and CDR2 is SASEGT. Trimming removed 7 bases at V and 5 bases at J, with 11 bases between. The CDR3 DNA reads TGTGCCAGCACGACAGGGAGGGAGACCCAGTACTTC. Translating it yields CASTTGRETQYF.

V usage is TRBV28 and J usage is TRBJ2-7; 12 bases match TRBD2. Trimming removed 5 bases from V and 2 bases from J; junction bases left unmatched: 7. The CDR3 extends over 16 amino acids. Germline V gene lookup returns CDR1 MDHEN and CDR2 SYDVKM. CDR3 sequence: CASSPSLAGGPYEQYF. CDR3 in DNA: TGTGCCAGCAGTCCCTCCCTAGCGGGAGGGCCCTACGAGCAGTACTTC.

This clone was counted only a few times. This chain connects TRBV5-1 to TRBJ2-7; D uncertain. The CDR3 contains 14 residues. The germline V and J ends were trimmed by 0 bases and 4 bases, with 11 bases remaining between them. Germline V gene sequence: CDR1 SGHRS, CDR2 YFSETQ. CDR3 in DNA: TGCGCCAGCAGCTTGGTCTCGGGCCTTTACGAGCAGTACTTC. Translation: CASSLVSGLYEQYF.

This chain joins TRBV6-6 and TRBJ1-5; the D is unclear. V lost 6 bases, J lost 0 bases, and 15 bases lay in between. In germline, CDR1 is MNHNY, CDR2 SVGAGI (reference sequence). CDR3 size: 16 residues. This CDR3 is CASRSMALYSNQPQHF. In DNA, the CDR3 is TGTGCCAGCAGGAGCATGGCCCTATATAGCAATCAGCCCCAGCATTTT.

This clone has only a few counts. The J gene is TRBJ2-3, the V gene TRBV7-2; D is undetermined. Trimming cost V 5 bases and J 1 base, with 10 bases left between them. Germline V CDR1 and CDR2: SGHTA, FQGNSA. The CDR3 length is 14 residues. The CDR3 bases are TGTGCCAGCAGCCCCGTCAGGCGCACAGATACGCAGTATTTT. This sequence encodes CASSPVRRTDTQYF.

The gene calls are TRBV10-3 and TRBJ2-5; 8 bases are shared with TRBD1. This CDR3 region has 15 residues. V shed 5 bases, J shed 1 base, and the junction held 6 bases outside the gene matches. The germline V gene has CDR1 ENHRY and CDR2 SYGVKD. The CDR3 loop is CAISNGQGGQETQYF. In nucleotides, the CDR3 is TGTGCCATCAGTAACGGACAGGGCGGCCAAGAGACCCAGTACTTC.

This clone has a handful of counts. The chain links TRBV29-1 to TRBJ1-1, with D maybe TRBD1 (5 bases). CDR1 is SQVTM, CDR2 ANQGSEA, per germline. The CDR3 is 11 residues long. Between the trimmed V and J ends, which lost 7 bases and 14 bases, there was a span of 20 bases. The CDR3 region is CSAVMGDYGFF. The CDR3 DNA sequence: TGCAGCGCTGTGATGGGGGACTATGGCTTCTTT.

The chain is built from TRBV13 and TRBJ2-1, with TRBD2 identical over 11 bases. The length of the CDR3 is 16 residues. J was trimmed by 3 bases and V by 5 bases; bases with no gene match: 6. Germline-derived CDR1 and CDR2 are PRHDT and FYEKMQ (reference sequence). DNA of the CDR3: TGTGCCAGCAGCCGACGTACTAGCGGGAGCTACAATGAGCAGTTCTTC. Its translation is CASSRRTSGSYNEQFF.

On this clone itself: The junction departs from germline at one end; a sequencing error may be responsible. The CDR3 nucleotides read TGTGCCAGCTGTGAGTACTACGAGCAGTACTTC. Translation: CASCEYYEQYF. The J gene is TRBJ2-5, the V gene TRBV2, with no clear D. The J call could be wrong; TRBJ2-7 is a better fit for the DNA end. Germline assignment: CDR1 SNHLY and CDR2 FYNNEI. The CDR3 is 11 amino acids.

The chain is built from TRBV2 and TRBJ1-4, with D maybe TRBD1 (6 bases). The V end was cut by 4 bases, the J end by 7 bases, with 13 bases between. Germline CDR1 SNHLY, CDR2 FYNNEI. CDR3 length: 14 residues. The CDR3 sequence: CASSARGRVEKLFF. Written as DNA, the CDR3 is TGTGCCAGCAGTGCTCGGGGGCGCGTTGAAAAACTGTTTTTT.